The 16 T cell receptor beta chains presented below share a single source sample, sequenced in a study of T cell responses to AZD1222 COVID-19 vaccine. Measured with immunoSEQ multiplex PCR; TCRdb has only the in-frame clones, and not every one. The sample consists of 150,000 or so clones, around 90% of them appearing once. The material sequenced was peripheral blood, taken on day 0 of AZD1222 vaccination. The receptors come from an adult in good health.

This clone was detected only once. This sequence joins TRBV24-1 and TRBJ2-3, with a possible D match to TRBD1 (5 bases). Germline CDR1 and CDR2: KGHDR and SFDVKD. The CDR3 has 17 residues. V lost 4 bases and J 0 bases, leaving 16 bases between the germline ends. Written as DNA, the CDR3 is TGTGCCACCAGTGAGGCAGGGCACTTCCCTAGCACAGATACGCAGTATTTT. Translation gives CATSEAGHFPSTDTQYF.

CDR3 in amino acids: CATSTRWDFLGGELFF. For the CDR3, the DNA is TGTGCCACCAGCACCCGATGGGACTTCCTTGGCGGGGAGCTGTTTTTT. The chain uses TRBV15 and TRBJ2-2, with D perhaps TRBD2 (6 bases). Trimming shortened V by 4 bases and J by 7 bases, and 19 bases separated the two germline ends. Germline V gene data show CDR1 as LNHNV and CDR2 as YYDKDF (reference sequence). CDR3 length equals 16 residues.

This clone is a singleton in its sample. The chain joins TRBV7-9 to TRBJ1-3; 7 bases line up with TRBD1. The ends lost 4 bases at V and 4 bases at J; junction bases unmatched: 4. CDR1 SEHNR and CDR2 FQNEAQ come from the germline V gene (reference sequence). CDR3 length: 14 amino acids. As DNA, the CDR3 is TGTGCCAGCAGCTCCGGACAGGCCGGAAACACCATATATTTT. This codes for CASSSGQAGNTIYF.

The genes are TRBV4-3 and TRBJ2-2; TRBD1 aligns across 7 bases. V gave up 2 bases and J gave up 7 bases; unmatched junction bases: 10. Germline-derived CDR1 and CDR2 are LGHNA and YSLEER. The length of the CDR3 is 16 residues. CDR3 DNA sequence: TGCGCCAGCAGCCAAAGACAGGGAAAATCTCTCGGGGAGCTGTTTTTT. The encoded protein is CASSQRQGKSLGELFF.

This chain connects TRBV28 to TRBJ1-1; 7 nucleotides line up with TRBD1. Trimming cost V 5 bases and J 13 bases; bases outside gene matches: 13. CDR1 and CDR2 from the germline V gene are MDHEN and SYDVKM. This CDR3 is built from 13 residues. The CDR3 sequence is CASSDRQGLGVFF. DNA for the CDR3: TGTGCCAGCAGTGACCGACAGGGCCTTGGGGTTTTCTTT.

The J gene is TRBJ1-4, the V gene TRBV9; D is unclear. Germline lookup yields CDR1 SGDLS and CDR2 YYNGEE. Between the trimmed V and J ends, which lost 4 bases and 7 bases, there was a span of 14 bases. The CDR3 extends over 14 amino acids. CDR3 region: CASSRTHKGEKLFF. CDR3 in DNA: TGTGCCAGCAGCCGGACCCACAAGGGTGAAAAACTGTTTTTT.

V gene TRBV7-2 combines with J gene TRBJ2-7, with TRBD2 as a possible D gene (5 bases). CDR1 is SGHTA and CDR2 is FQGNSA in the germline V gene. V lost 1 base and J 3 bases, leaving 10 bases between the germline ends. The CDR3 is 14 residues long. The DNA for the CDR3 is TGTGCCAGCAGCTTAGTACGAGCGGACTACGAGCAGTACTTC. Protein: CASSLVRADYEQYF. The entire variable domain, with the rest obtained from reference TRBV7-2 and TRBJ2-7, is as follows: GAGVSQSPSNKVTEKGKDVELRCDPISGHTALYWYRQSLGQGLEFLIYFQGNSAPDKSGLPSDRFSAERTGGSVSTLTIQRTQQEDSAVYLCASSLVRADYEQYFGPGTRLTVT.

A single count supports this clone. The chain is built from TRBV19 and TRBJ1-3; D ambiguous. The CDR3 extends over 15 amino acids. From germline, CDR1 is LNHDA and CDR2 SQIVND (reference sequence). V lost 3 bases and J lost 1, with 10 bases in between. The CDR3 bases are TGTGCCAGTAGTATGAATAGTAGATCTGGAAACACCATATATTTT. It translates to CASSMNSRSGNTIYF.

In its sample, this clone was seen a few times. The rearrangement joins TRBV5-1 to TRBJ2-7; D is undetermined. CDR1 is SGHRS and CDR2 is YFSETQ in the germline V gene. The CDR3 length is 14 residues. V shed 0 bases and J shed 1 base, with 8 bases lying between them. CDR3 sequence reads: CASSLAETSYEQYF. The CDR3 DNA sequence: TGCGCCAGCAGCTTGGCAGAGACATCCTACGAGCAGTACTTC.

J is TRBJ2-4 and V is TRBV11-2, with TRBD1 identical over 10 bases. This CDR3 spans 16 amino acids. V was clipped by 7 bases and J by 3 bases; unmatched bases: 9. Per the germline V gene, CDR1 is SGHAT and CDR2 is FQNNGV. The CDR3 reads CASNRDRGLGKNIQYF. For the CDR3, the DNA is TGTGCCAGCAACCGGGACAGGGGTCTAGGCAAAAACATTCAGTACTTC.

V gene TRBV6-4 combines with J gene TRBJ1-6, with no clear D. Per germline, CDR1 MRHNA and CDR2 SNTAGT. This CDR3 has 14 residues. V lost 2 bases and J 6 bases, leaving 8 bases between the germline ends. DNA of the CDR3: TGTGCCAGCAGTGACCACAAAGTTAATTCACCCCTCCACTTT. This gives the protein CASSDHKVNSPLHF.

The CDR3 reads CASSVSSTTSGNTIYF. CDR3 sequence (DNA): TGTGCCAGCAGCGTAAGCAGCACTACCTCTGGAAACACCATATATTTT. The chain joins TRBV9 to TRBJ1-3; D gene ambiguous. Germline CDR1 and CDR2: SGDLS and YYNGEE. This CDR3 spans 16 amino acids. Trimming cost V 1 base and J 0 bases, with 11 bases left between them.

V gene TRBV27 combines with J gene TRBJ1-2; possible D gene TRBD1, 6 bases. The CDR3 has 13 residues. Germline loops: CDR1 MNHEY, CDR2 SMNVEV (reference sequence). V dropped 6 bases and J dropped 8 bases, with 16 bases sitting between them. As DNA, the CDR3 is TGTGCCAGCAGCACCGGGGGGGCAGGGGGCTACACCTTC. It yields the protein CASSTGGAGGYTF.

V is TRBV11-3 and J is TRBJ1-2, with D maybe TRBD1 (5 bases). Germline values: CDR1 SGHNT, CDR2 YENEEA. This CDR3 is 12 amino acids long. V dropped 5 bases and J dropped 8 bases, with 12 bases sitting between them. The CDR3 loop is CASSRGSEGYTF. The CDR3 nucleotides read TGTGCCAGCAGCAGGGGATCCGAAGGCTACACCTTC.

The rearrangement uses TRBV7-8 and TRBJ1-5, with 8 nucleotides matching TRBD1. The CDR3 totals 14 residues. Germline assignment: CDR1 SGHVS and CDR2 FQNEAQ. V gave up 4 bases and J gave up 9 bases; unmatched junction bases: 8. The CDR3 sequence is CASSSQTGDGPQHF. The CDR3 DNA reads TGTGCCAGCAGCTCCCAGACAGGGGACGGGCCCCAGCATTTT. Full variable domain (rest looked up from reference TRBV7-8 and TRBJ1-5): GAGVSQSPRYKVAKRGQDVALRCDPISGHVSLFWYQQALGQGPEFLTYFQNEAQLDKSGLPSDRFFAERPEGSVSTLKIQRTQQEDSAVYLCASSSQTGDGPQHFGDGTRLSIL.

The sample holds one count of this clone. V usage is TRBV7-8 and J usage is TRBJ2-1, with TRBD1 as a possible D gene (5 bases). The V end lost 8 bases, the J end lost 0 bases, and 14 bases lay between the germline ends. This CDR3 comprises 15 residues. Germline V gene data show CDR1 as SGHVS and CDR2 as FQNEAQ. The CDR3 DNA sequence: TGTGCCAGCTTGACCGGACAAACCTCCTACAATGAGCAGTTCTTC. The encoded protein is CASLTGQTSYNEQFF.